A single sample gave rise to the 22 T cell receptor beta chains below, sequenced in a study of control samples from healthy donors and cancer patients. Only in-frame clones appear in the TCRdb table, and some are missing; sequencing was by immunoSEQ multiplex PCR. Among under 200,000 clones listed, around 94% were seen once. Sequences were obtained from PBMCs. These receptors were taken from a man in his 60s with colorectal cancer.

Notes on this clone: The sample holds other DNA sequences that translate to the same CDR3. The J gene is TRBJ1-3, the V gene TRBV5-1; no definite D call. The V and J ends lost 0 bases and 7 bases respectively, with 5 bases between them. Germline V CDR1 and CDR2: SGHRS, YFSETQ. The CDR3 is 12 residues long. The CDR3, as DNA: TGCGCCAGCAGCTTGGACGGGAACACCATATATTTT. Translated: CASSLDGNTIYF.

The chain links TRBV5-4 to TRBJ1-1, with 9 bases fitting TRBD1. The V and J ends lost 0 bases and 0 bases, in that order; junction bases with no gene match: 0. The CDR3 covers 15 residues. The germline gives CDR1 SGHNT, CDR2 YYREEE (reference sequence). Written as DNA, the CDR3 is TGTGCCAGCAGCTTGGGGACAGGGGTGAACACTGAAGCTTTCTTT. This codes for CASSLGTGVNTEAFF.

This clone has just one count. V usage is TRBV7-9 and J usage is TRBJ2-7, with TRBD2 matching over 7 bases. Germline values: CDR1 SEHNR, CDR2 FQNEAQ (reference sequence). Unmatched junction bases numbered 5, after V lost 1 base and J lost 5 bases. This CDR3 comprises 14 residues. For the CDR3, the DNA is TGTGCCAGCAGCTTAGGGGGGGGTTCCCACGAGCAGTACTTC. Its translation: CASSLGGGSHEQYF.

This clone appeared a single time. The CDR3 loop reads CASRGGMDPYNSPLHF. CDR3 sequence (DNA): TGTGCCAGCAGAGGGGGGATGGACCCCTATAATTCACCCCTCCACTTT. The chain employs TRBV28 and TRBJ1-6; TRBD1 might be the D (6 bases). Trimming left V 6 bases short and J 2 bases short, with 14 bases between. Germline V lookup: CDR1 MDHEN, CDR2 SYDVKM. This CDR3 has 16 amino acids.

CDR3 sequence: CASSQDASKYYGYTF. The CDR3 DNA reads TGCGCCAGCAGCCAAGATGCCAGCAAGTACTATGGCTACACCTTC. The V call is TRBV4-3, the J call TRBJ1-2; D not resolved. Trimming shortened V by 0 bases and J by 3 bases, and 11 bases separated the two germline ends. The CDR3 is made up of 15 amino acids. Germline CDR1 LGHNA, CDR2 YSLEER.

The chain has TRBV4-1 and TRBJ1-1, with TRBD1 matching 9 bases. V trimming: 5 bases; J trimming: 6 bases; junction bases outside the gene matches: 13. The V gene's germline CDR1 is MGHRA and CDR2 YSYEKL. The CDR3 sequence is 16 residues long. The CDR3: CASSSHLGTGRPEAFF. CDR3 DNA sequence: TGCGCCAGCAGCTCCCATCTTGGGACAGGGCGGCCTGAAGCTTTCTTT.

This clone has more than one count but fewer than ten. The J gene is TRBJ1-6, the V gene TRBV1; the table assigns TRBD1, which was not confirmed against the DNA. TRBV1 is shown as a pseudogene. The CDR3 consists of 15 residues. The CDR3 spells CTSSQEWQGQSPLHF. The CDR3 nucleotides read TGCACCAGCAGCCAAGAGTGGCAGGGGCAATCACCCCTCCACTTT.

The chain combines TRBV6-5 with TRBJ1-1; TRBD1 matches at 7 bases. From germline, CDR1 is MNHEY and CDR2 SVGAGI. V gave up 4 bases and J gave up 4 bases; unmatched junction bases: 6. This CDR3 is built from 14 residues. The CDR3 reads CASSSTSGGTEAFF. In DNA, the CDR3 is TGTGCCAGCAGTTCGACCTCAGGGGGCACTGAAGCTTTCTTT.

The chain uses TRBV10-2 and TRBJ2-5; D is uncertain. CDR3 length: 14 amino acids. The ends were cut back, 8 bases at V and 3 bases at J, with 16 bases in the middle. Germline loops: CDR1 WSHSY, CDR2 SAAADI. The CDR3 sequence: CASLSRTAKETQYF. The CDR3 DNA follows: TGCGCCAGCCTCTCCAGAACGGCTAAAGAGACCCAGTACTTC.

DNA of the CDR3: TGTGCCAGCTCACCACAGGGGAATGGCTACACCTTC. Encoded protein: CASSPQGNGYTF. The V gene is TRBV18, the J gene TRBJ1-2; TRBD1 is a possible D gene (5 bases). Germline lookup yields CDR1 KGHSH and CDR2 LQKENI. The CDR3 length is 12 residues. V shed 1 base and J shed 6 bases, with 6 bases lying between them.

This chain links TRBV19 with TRBJ2-1, with D perhaps matching TRBD2 (7 bases). The CDR3 length is 15 residues. Trimming stripped 5 bases from V and 12 bases from J, with 23 bases between. From germline, CDR1 is LNHDA and CDR2 SQIVND (reference sequence). The CDR3 spells CASSGRGAVSGGQFF. CDR3 nucleotide sequence: TGTGCCAGTAGTGGGAGGGGGGCCGTATCAGGTGGGCAGTTCTTC.

This clone was detected only once. The rearrangement links TRBV18 to TRBJ1-6; D remains unclear. This CDR3 has 18 residues. V was shortened by 6 bases and J by 6 bases, with 24 bases between the two germline ends. Germline CDR1 is KGHSH and CDR2 is LQKENI. This chain's CDR3 is CASSLVSPGPRGNSPLHF. The CDR3 DNA sequence: TGTGCCAGCTCGCTCGTCTCCCCGGGCCCCCGGGGTAATTCACCCCTCCACTTT.

This clone was counted a single time. V is TRBV24-1 and J is TRBJ2-7, with D perhaps assigned TRBD1 or TRBD2 (7 bases each). The V gene lost 7 bases and the J gene lost 6 bases, with 15 bases spanning the gap. CDR3 length: 13 amino acids. Germline CDR1 and CDR2: KGHDR and SFDVKD. As DNA, the CDR3 is TGTGCCACCAGGGGGGGGGAGGGGGCCGAGCAGTACTTC. It codes for CATRGGEGAEQYF.

V is TRBV4-3 and J is TRBJ1-2, with TRBD1 matching over 8 bases. The CDR3 extends over 16 amino acids. Germline V lookup: CDR1 LGHNA, CDR2 YSLEER. The J segment lost 6 bases and the V segment lost 3 bases, leaving 12 bases of the junction unmatched. The CDR3 sequence: CASSQREDREEDGYTF. CDR3 DNA sequence: TGCGCCAGCAGCCAGAGAGAGGACAGGGAAGAAGATGGCTACACCTTC.

V gene TRBV13 combines with J gene TRBJ1-4; a possible D gene is TRBD1 (5 bases). Germline CDR1 reads PRHDT; CDR2 reads FYEKMQ (reference sequence). The CDR3 runs 14 residues. The germline V and J ends were trimmed by 5 bases and 8 bases, with 15 bases remaining between them. This CDR3 is CASSLRGTTEKLFF. CDR3 DNA sequence: TGTGCCAGCAGCCTCCGGGGCACCACGGAAAAACTGTTTTTT.

V is TRBV7-8 and J is TRBJ1-2, with TRBD1 identical over 9 bases. Per the germline V gene, CDR1 is SGHVS and CDR2 is FQNEAQ. The CDR3 is made up of 14 amino acids. The V segment lost 3 bases and the J segment 6 bases; nucleotides outside the gene matches: 5. The CDR3 loop is CASSFTGTGNGYTF. The CDR3 coding sequence is TGTGCCAGCAGCTTCACCGGGACAGGGAATGGCTACACCTTC.

The count of this clone is one. This chain joins TRBV12-3 or TRBV12-4 and TRBJ2-1; D not resolved. Trimming shortened V by 0 bases and J by 8 bases, and 5 bases separated the two germline ends. The CDR3 extends over 12 amino acids. DNA for the CDR3: TGTGCCAGCAGTTTAGCGGGTGATGAGCAGTTCTTC. Translated: CASSLAGDEQFF.

This chain connects TRBV7-9 to TRBJ1-2; D not resolved. CDR3 size: 13 residues. CDR1 is SEHNR, CDR2 FQNEAQ, per germline (reference sequence). V lost 5 bases, J lost 2 bases, and 9 bases lay in between. The CDR3 DNA sequence: TGTGCCAGCAGCCCCGACACAAACTATGGCTACACCTTC. Amino acids: CASSPDTNYGYTF.

This rearrangement joins TRBV25-1 to TRBJ1-1, with D maybe TRBD1 (5 bases). The CDR3 spans 14 residues. Between the trimmed V and J ends, which lost 2 bases and 4 bases, there was a span of 11 bases. The germline CDR1 and CDR2 sequences are MGHDK and SYGVNS. CDR3 bases: TGTGCCAGCAGTGAACCGGGACTCCCCACTGAAGCTTTCTTT. Protein product: CASSEPGLPTEAFF.

The gene calls are TRBV9 and TRBJ2-7; 8 bases are a match to TRBD1. From germline, CDR1 is SGDLS and CDR2 YYNGEE. The CDR3 has 15 residues. V shed 0 bases and J 5 bases; nucleotides not matched to a gene: 7. The CDR3 nucleotides are TGTGCCAGCAGCGTAGGGCCGGACAGGGCACACGAGCAGTACTTC. Its protein product is CASSVGPDRAHEQYF.

V is TRBV9 and J is TRBJ2-5; 7 bases are shared with TRBD2. Germline-derived CDR1 and CDR2 are SGDLS and YYNGEE. V was clipped by 0 bases and J by 2 bases; unmatched bases: 4. The length of the CDR3 is 15 residues. The chain's CDR3 is CASSVGRGSQETQYF. The CDR3 region has the DNA TGTGCCAGCAGCGTAGGGCGGGGGTCACAAGAGACCCAGTACTTC.

J is TRBJ1-1 and V is TRBV10-3; 7 bases line up with TRBD1. Germline V CDR1 and CDR2: ENHRY, SYGVKD. J was trimmed by 1 base and V by 8 bases; bases with no gene match: 7. CDR3 size: 14 residues. The CDR3 region has the DNA TGTGCCATCTGGACGGGACAGCGGAACACTGAAGCTTTCTTT. It translates to CAIWTGQRNTEAFF.